This TCR beta chain stems from a study of blood T cell repertoires in COVID-19. The overall study: Sources were T cells, B-cell-depleted T cells, or PBMCs; the material itself was cDNA or gDNA.

Clones were sequenced by immunoSEQ multiplex PCR, and TCRdb holds only the in-frame ones, with some missing. The sample includes about 250,000 clones, around 88% of them seen just once. From germline, CDR1 is LGHDT and CDR2 YNNKEL (reference sequence). The CDR3 extends over 16 amino acids. Trimming removed 4 bases from V and 5 bases from J, with 20 bases in between. The sequence was collected from a young woman with COVID-19, enrolled during active disease. The chain employs TRBV3-1 (or the pseudogene TRBV3-2) and TRBJ2-5; a weak D match, TRBD2 (7 bases). Specimen: peripheral blood. CDR3 sequence: CASSPLGGGAAETQYF. CDR3 coding DNA: TGTGCCAGCAGCCCCTTGGGGGGGGGCGCAGCGGAGACCCAGTACTTC.